Below, 14 T cell receptor beta chains from the same sample are listed, as sequenced in a study of beta chain features in type 1 diabetes. Whole-study results and caveats: Type 1 diabetes patients had moderately but significantly shorter TCRB CDR3s in all four CD4+ subsets.

The authors reverse transcribed all of the isolated RNA, so sequencing captured expressed TCRB transcripts. Repertoires were generated with immunoSEQ multiplex PCR, while TCRdb's copy carries only in-frame clones and drops some. The profile shows around 140,000 clones, roughly 10% of them singletons. The antigens these receptors bind are not known. The sequencing sample was made of central memory CD4+ T cells from blood. The receptor source for this set is a man in his thirties or forties with type 1 diabetes.

This clone was observed a handful of times. This rearrangement joins TRBV5-6 to TRBJ2-5, with D possibly matching TRBD2 (6 bases). V gave up 4 bases and J gave up 2 bases, with 15 bases separating them. The germline V gene encodes CDR1 SGHDT and CDR2 YYEEEE. This CDR3 contains 15 residues. This CDR3 is CASSPVAVRQETQYF. The DNA for the CDR3 is TGTGCCAGCAGCCCGGTAGCGGTGCGACAAGAGACCCAGTACTTC.

This clone was counted only a few times. The rearrangement joins TRBV11-2 to TRBJ1-2; 10 nucleotides match TRBD1. Looked up from germline, CDR1 is SGHAT and CDR2 is FQNNGV. The CDR3 has 14 residues. The ends lost 5 bases at V and 8 bases at J; junction bases unmatched: 8. CDR3 loop: CASSRTRDRGGYTF. The CDR3 coding sequence is TGTGCCAGCAGCCGTACACGGGACAGGGGCGGCTACACCTTC.

The sample holds a few counts of this clone. The rearrangement uses TRBV25-1 and TRBJ2-1; 10 bases are shared with TRBD2. Germline CDR1 is MGHDK and CDR2 is SYGVNS. The V segment lost 3 bases and the J segment 5 bases; nucleotides outside the gene matches: 4. This CDR3 has 15 amino acids. The CDR3 region is CASSDPSGGDNEQFF. The CDR3 nucleotides read TGTGCCAGCAGTGACCCTAGCGGGGGAGACAATGAGCAGTTCTTC.

The chain employs TRBV28 and TRBJ2-7, with D possibly TRBD1 on 5 matching bases. V dropped 2 bases and J dropped 2 bases, with 7 bases sitting between them. CDR1 is MDHEN, CDR2 SYDVKM, per germline. This CDR3 spans 13 amino acids. For the CDR3, the DNA is TGTGCCAGCAGTTTAGGGGCACCCTACGAGCAGTACTTC. Amino acid sequence: CASSLGAPYEQYF. Full variable domain (rest looked up from reference TRBV28 and TRBJ2-7): DVKVTQSSRYLVKRTGEKVFLECVQDMDHENMFWYRQDPGLGLRLIYFSYDVKMKEKGDIPEGYSVSREKKERFSLILESASTNQTSMYLCASSLGAPYEQYFGPGTRLTVT.

This chain uses TRBV5-1 with TRBJ2-1; D might be TRBD2 (6 bases). V was trimmed by 4 bases and J by 7 bases, leaving 15 bases between them. The CDR3 runs 14 residues. Germline V CDR1 and CDR2: SGHRS, YFSETQ. CDR3 nucleotides: TGCGCCAGCAGCCCGCCGGGACTTATAAATGAGCAGTTCTTC. Translated, it gives CASSPPGLINEQFF. Using reference TRBV5-1 and TRBJ2-1 for the parts outside the CDR3, the full variable domain is KAGVTQTPRYLIKTRGQQVTLSCSPISGHRSVSWYQQTPGQGLQFLFEYFSETQRNKGNFPGRFSGRQFSNSRSEMNVSTLELGDSALYLCASSPPGLINEQFFGPGTRLTVL.

This clone was found a few times. J is TRBJ1-4 and V is TRBV5-1; D gene ambiguous. This CDR3 comprises 16 residues. The V end lost 0 bases, the J end lost 0 bases, and 9 bases lay between the germline ends. The V gene's germline CDR1 is SGHRS and CDR2 YFSETQ. In nucleotides, the CDR3 is TGCGCCAGCAGCTTGGCGTACGGGGCAACTAATGAAAAACTGTTTTTT. Residues: CASSLAYGATNEKLFF.

The chain recombines TRBV28 with TRBJ2-7; D perhaps matches TRBD1 (6 bases). The CDR3 spans 15 residues. Trimming stripped 5 bases from V and 0 bases from J, with 14 bases between. Per germline, CDR1 MDHEN and CDR2 SYDVKM. Here the CDR3 reads CASSPGTLSSYEQYF. In DNA, the CDR3 is TGTGCCAGCAGTCCGGGGACACTCTCCTCCTACGAGCAGTACTTC.

The chain uses TRBV19 and TRBJ2-7, with D maybe TRBD1 (5 bases). Germline V gives CDR1 LNHDA, CDR2 SQIVND (reference sequence). This CDR3 has 15 amino acids. V dropped 1 base and J dropped 2 bases, with 12 bases sitting between them. The CDR3 DNA reads as TGTGCCAGTAGTATAGCAGGCAGGGCGACCTACGAGCAGTACTTC. Residues: CASSIAGRATYEQYF.

The V gene is TRBV11-2, the J gene TRBJ2-5, with TRBD2 identical over 8 bases. The CDR3 is 15 residues long. V gave up 2 bases and J gave up 2 bases; unmatched junction bases: 4. The germline CDR1 and CDR2 sequences are SGHAT and FQNNGV. DNA for the CDR3: TGTGCCAGCAGCTTAAAACTAGCGGCACAAGAGACCCAGTACTTC. This gives the protein CASSLKLAAQETQYF.

The V call is TRBV28, the J call TRBJ2-1; D is ambiguous. V lost 10 bases to trimming and J lost 4 bases, with 8 bases between them. The CDR3 is 11 residues long. The germline V gene encodes CDR1 MDHEN and CDR2 SYDVKM. The CDR3, as DNA: TGTGCCACCGCGAGTTACAATGAGCAGTTCTTC. This encodes CATASYNEQFF.

This clone appeared a few times. The chain couples TRBV2 to TRBJ2-3, with 9 bases fitting TRBD1. Germline values: CDR1 SNHLY, CDR2 FYNNEI. Trimming cost V 5 bases and J 3 bases; bases outside gene matches: 6. This CDR3 is 15 amino acids long. The CDR3, as DNA: TGTGCCAGCAGTCAGAGGACAGGGGTAACAGATACGCAGTATTTT. It codes for CASSQRTGVTDTQYF. The variable domain in full, completed from reference TRBV2 and TRBJ2-3, reads EPEVTQTPSHQVTQMGQEVILRCVPISNHLYFYWYRQILGQKVEFLVSFYNNEISEKSEIFDDQFSVERPDGSNFTLKIRSTKLEDSAMYFCASSQRTGVTDTQYFGPGTRLTVL.

The chain employs TRBV9 and TRBJ2-5, with TRBD1 identical over 10 bases. V lost 4 bases to trimming and J lost 5 bases; unmatched junction nucleotides: 5. The CDR3 consists of 14 residues. Germline assignment: CDR1 SGDLS and CDR2 YYNGEE. The CDR3 coding sequence is TGTGCCAGCAGCCCCGGGGGACAGGGGGAGACCCAGTACTTC. Amino acid sequence: CASSPGGQGETQYF.

This chain links TRBV5-6 with TRBJ1-2; 8 nucleotides align to TRBD1. Germline CDR1 and CDR2: SGHDT and YYEEEE. J lost 10 bases, V lost 4 bases, and 6 bases had no gene match. The CDR3 covers 12 residues. The CDR3 here is CASSQGQVVYTF. The CDR3 DNA reads TGTGCCAGCAGCCAGGGACAGGTCGTCTACACCTTC.

This clone was counted a few times. V is TRBV29-1 and J is TRBJ2-4; 7 bases align to TRBD1. The germline V gene has CDR1 SQVTM and CDR2 ANQGSEA. V was clipped by 4 bases and J by 9 bases; unmatched bases: 9. The CDR3 spans 13 residues. CDR3 sequence: CSVATGQGGIQYF. The DNA of the CDR3 is TGCAGCGTTGCGACAGGGCAAGGGGGCATTCAGTACTTC.